This T cell receptor (beta chain) emerged from a study of blood T cells in healthy people across ages. Looking at the study overall: Per two T cells, template switching captured roughly one barcoded beta molecule.

Trimming took 0 bases from V and 0 from J, leaving 8 bases between them. Germline assignment: CDR1 MNHNY and CDR2 SVGAGI (reference sequence). CDR3 length: 15 residues. Broader study findings: There were more naive CD4+ cells and higher diversity in long-lived donors than in aged donors.

Peripheral blood samples of roughly 9.9 milliliters were drawn from each donor. A second PCR, run for about 7 to 12 cycles, used a sample-barcoded 5' primer plus a J-beta primer mix. TCRdb re-called the 5' RACE reads through MiXCR, storing one row per CDR3 protein. Among hundreds of thousands of distinct CDR3 sequences, 35% to 60% were seen once, and the ten largest hold roughly 18%. This clonotype was found a few times. Its target is not known. This receptor was obtained from an elderly man in good health. The source material was blood. The chain combines TRBV6-6 with TRBJ1-1; D remains unclear. CDR3 DNA sequence: TGTGCCAGCAGTTACTCTGGCAGAATGAACACTGAAGCTTTCTTT. Translating it yields CASSYSGRMNTEAFF.